This T cell receptor (beta chain) was captured by sequencing in a study of T cell clones after liver transplantation. The overall study: TCRbeta sequencing after a pre-transplant mixed lymphocyte reaction identified graft-donor-reactive clones, later tracked in post-transplant blood. Samples came pre-transplant, pre-randomization before withdrawal, and post-randomization after withdrawal ended. Study findings and constraints: Low donor cell numbers restricted donor-reactive repertoire measurement in two subjects.

The CDR3 contains 14 residues. Germline V gene lookup returns CDR1 MGHRA and CDR2 YSYEKL. With 2 bases removed from V and 1 base from J, the gap between germline ends came to 8 bases. On this clone: What it recognizes is unknown.

Profiling relied on immunoSEQ multiplex PCR, and the TCRdb table lists in-frame clones only, not all of them. The sample includes around 6,100 clones, about 85% of them seen just once. The chain recombines TRBV4-1 with TRBJ1-1; D is unclear. The sequence was obtained from a human donor who received a liver transplant. The material was CD8+ T cells from blood, obtained before liver transplant. In DNA, the CDR3 is TGCGCCAGCAGCCAAAATCCATGGAACACTGAAGCTTTCTTT. It translates to CASSQNPWNTEAFF.